Reported below is one TCR beta chain. The CDR3 is made up of 20 amino acids. Germline V gene data show CDR1 as MDHEN and CDR2 as SYDVKM. J was trimmed by 0 bases and V by 7 bases; bases with no gene match: 17. This table comes from immunoSEQ multiplex PCR, and its TCRdb copy is limited to in-frame clones, with some not included. The sample includes around 150,000 clones, roughly 88% of them seen just once. The data are from a study of blood T cell repertoires in COVID-19. This clonotype was sampled from a man aged 55-75 years with active or convalescent COVID-19. Sequenced: peripheral blood. V is TRBV28 and J is TRBJ2-6; 8 nucleotides align to TRBD1. This CDR3 is CASTQSPRQGFTSGANVLTF. The DNA of the CDR3 is TGTGCCAGCACCCAAAGCCCCCGACAGGGGTTTACCTCTGGGGCCAACGTCCTGACTTTC.